A selection of T cell receptor beta chains follows, all from one sample in a study of T cells in Graves' hyperthyroidism and ophthalmopathy. TCRdb re-analysed the multiplex PCR reads in MiXCR, keeping a single row per CDR3 protein. The sample has about 840,000 distinct CDR3 sequences, 38% seen once. The sample consisted of blood. The receptors were sampled from a man aged 18 to 29 with Graves' hyperthyroidism. Each CDR3 is given with its conserved first and last residue. Each record gives: V gene, D gene, J gene, clone size, CDR3 protein, CDR3 DNA. The D gene is left open where the match is weak. Some rows mark clone size as missing; the rest say once, few, many or name a class of expanded clone.

TRBV5-1	TRBD2	TRBJ2-2	.	CASSRTGTSVGSGELFF	TGCGCCAGCAGCCGAACCGGGACTAGCGTCGGGTCCGGGGAGCTGTTTTTT
TRBV5-1	TRBD2	TRBJ2-7	few	CASTSGTYEQYF	TGCGCCAGCACTAGCGGGACATACGAGCAGTACTTC
TRBV10-3	TRBD2	TRBJ2-7	.	CASSAKTSDSSYEQYF	TGTGCCAGCAGCGCAAAGACTAGCGATAGCTCCTACGAGCAGTACTTC
TRBV7-9	.	TRBJ2-5	many	CASSSSGRVETQYF	TGTGCCAGCAGCTCCTCGGGCAGGGTGGAGACCCAGTACTTC
TRBV7-9	TRBD1	TRBJ1-1	many	CASSQRTGGTEAFF	TGTGCCAGCAGTCAAAGGACAGGGGGCACTGAAGCTTTCTTT
TRBV20-1	.	TRBJ2-2	.	CSARTQNTGELFF	TGCAGTGCTAGGACCCAAAACACCGGGGAGCTGTTTTTT
TRBV20-1	TRBD2	TRBJ2-7	few	CSAPAGGYEQYF	TGCAGTGCCCCCGCGGGGGGCTACGAGCAGTACTTC
TRBV5-6	TRBD1	TRBJ2-5	.	CASSTTGGEETQYF	TGTGCCAGCAGCACCACAGGGGGCGAAGAGACCCAGTACTTC
TRBV6-5	TRBD1	TRBJ1-5	.	CASQGVGINQPQHF	TGTGCCAGCCAGGGGGTGGGAATTAATCAGCCCCAGCATTTT
TRBV10-3	.	TRBJ1-2	many	CAISDRGYGYTF	TGTGCCATCAGTGACAGGGGCTATGGCTACACCTTC
TRBV6-5	.	TRBJ1-6	.	CASRGTNNSPLHF	TGTGCCAGCAGGGGCACAAATAATTCACCCCTCCACTTT
TRBV14	.	TRBJ1-6	many	CASSQDGNSPLHF	TGTGCCAGCAGCCAAGACGGAAATTCACCCCTCCACTTT
TRBV29-1	.	TRBJ2-3	.	CSAEGEKGITDTQYF	TGCAGCGCTGAAGGAGAGAAAGGGATTACAGATACGCAGTATTTT
TRBV29-1	TRBD1	TRBJ1-2	.	CSVVGTGGLTF	TGCAGCGTTGTGGGGACAGGGGGCCTCACCTTC
TRBV5-1	.	TRBJ1-1	.	CASSLVPDTKNTEAFF	TGCGCCAGCAGCTTGGTTCCGGACACCAAGAACACTGAAGCTTTCTTT
TRBV29-1	.	TRBJ1-1	.	CSGRGITEAFF	TGCAGCGGTAGGGGAATCACTGAAGCTTTCTTT
TRBV11-2	.	TRBJ1-3	.	CASSLKALSGNTIYF	TGTGCCAGCAGCTTAAAGGCGCTTTCCGGAAACACCATATATTTT
TRBV7-2	.	TRBJ1-1	.	CASSLSGPLNTEAFF	TGTGCCAGCAGCTTGTCGGGACCGTTGAACACTGAAGCTTTCTTT
TRBV7-8	TRBD1	TRBJ2-5	many	CASSWGQKETQYF	TGTGCCAGCAGCTGGGGACAGAAAGAGACCCAGTACTTC
TRBV11-2	.	TRBJ1-1	many	CASVRESNTEAFF	TGTGCCAGCGTCCGGGAATCGAACACTGAAGCTTTCTTT
TRBV7-9	.	TRBJ1-1	.	CASSPILGANTEAFF	TGTGCCAGCTCACCCATCCTAGGGGCGAACACTGAAGCTTTCTTT
TRBV20-1	.	TRBJ1-2	.	CSARDYRDPNYGYTF	TGCAGTGCTAGAGACTACAGGGATCCAAACTATGGCTACACCTTC
TRBV7-9	TRBD1	TRBJ2-2	many	CASTKRTGDTGELFF	TGTGCCAGCACCAAAAGGACAGGGGACACCGGGGAGCTGTTTTTT
TRBV4-1	.	TRBJ1-2	few	CASSQEVSNRGYTF	TGCGCCAGCAGCCAAGAAGTTAGCAACAGGGGCTACACCTTC
TRBV7-2	TRBD1	TRBJ1-3	many	CASSGQQGAGNTIYF	TGTGCCAGCAGCGGCCAGCAGGGGGCCGGAAACACCATATATTTT
TRBV7-9	.	TRBJ2-6	.	CASSHPGGAGANVLTF	TGTGCCAGCAGCCACCCGGGGGGCGCTGGGGCCAACGTCCTGACTTTC
TRBV4-1	.	TRBJ1-2	.	CASSQDPTGSHGYTF	TGCGCCAGCAGCCAAGACCCAACAGGGAGCCATGGCTACACCTTC
TRBV5-1	.	TRBJ2-2	many	CASSLAGTGELFF	TGTGCCAGCAGCTTAGCAGGGACCGGGGAGCTGTTTTTT
TRBV9	.	TRBJ1-1	many	CASSVASGTVNTEAFF	TGTGCCAGCAGCGTAGCTTCAGGGACGGTGAACACTGAAGCTTTCTTT
TRBV12-3/TRBV12-4	.	TRBJ2-5	few	CASSHALAMETQYF	TGTGCCAGCAGCCACGCACTAGCAATGGAGACCCAGTACTTC
TRBV7-2	.	TRBJ2-7	many	CASSLTGTVTYEQYF	TGTGCCAGCAGTCTCACCGGGACGGTTACCTACGAGCAGTACTTC
TRBV7-3	.	TRBJ2-5	.	CASSPRDGRRETQYF	TGTGCCAGCAGCCCCCGGGACGGTCGACGGGAGACCCAGTACTTC
TRBV20-1	.	TRBJ1-4	many	CSAWKDSLEKLFF	TGCAGTGCATGGAAAGACAGCCTTGAAAAACTGTTTTTT
TRBV19	.	TRBJ1-6	many	CASSSPDYYNSPLHF	TGTGCCAGTAGTTCCCCGGACTACTATAATTCACCCCTCCACTTT
TRBV2	TRBD1	TRBJ1-3	.	CASSFRTGGGNTIYF	TGTGCCAGCAGTTTCCGGACAGGGGGCGGAAACACCATATATTTT
TRBV7-9	TRBD1	TRBJ2-2	few	CASSFPGTANTGELFF	TGTGCCAGCAGCTTCCCCGGGACAGCCAACACCGGGGAGCTGTTTTTT
TRBV7-8	.	TRBJ1-1	many	CASSLDRLRAQNTEAFF	TGTGCCAGCAGCTTAGATCGCCTTCGGGCACAGAACACTGAAGCTTTCTTT
TRBV2	.	TRBJ1-5	many	CASSKTSNQPQHF	TGTGCCAGCAGTAAGACTAGCAATCAGCCCCAGCATTTT
TRBV20-1	.	TRBJ2-6	.	CSARGWASGANVLTF	TGCAGTGCTAGAGGTTGGGCCTCTGGGGCCAACGTCCTGACTTTC
TRBV15	TRBD1	TRBJ2-7	many	CATSRGKGQGFREQYF	TGTGCCACCAGCAGAGGAAAGGGACAGGGGTTTAGAGAGCAGTACTTC
TRBV2	TRBD2	TRBJ2-7	many	CASSALASGSYEQYF	TGTGCCAGCAGCGCTTTGGCTAGCGGGAGCTACGAGCAGTACTTC
TRBV7-2	TRBD1	TRBJ2-2	.	CASTGQGIIGELFF	TGTGCCAGCACGGGACAGGGGATTATCGGGGAGCTGTTTTTT
TRBV7-9	.	TRBJ2-6	.	CASSYQGPSGANVLTF	TGTGCCAGCAGTTACCAGGGTCCGAGTGGGGCCAACGTCCTGACTTTC
TRBV12-3/TRBV12-4	.	TRBJ2-6	.	CASSPVTSGANVLTF	TGTGCCAGCAGCCCTGTCACGTCTGGGGCCAACGTCCTGACTTTC
TRBV15	.	TRBJ1-3	once	CATAQGSGNTIYF	TGTGCCACCGCCCAGGGCTCTGGAAACACCATATATTTT
TRBV2	.	TRBJ2-7	many	CASMGGYEQYF	TGTGCCAGCATGGGCGGATACGAGCAGTACTTC